The entry that follows covers one TCR beta chain sequence. Antigen specificity is unknown. This sample was included in a study of blood T cells in healthy people across ages. Using a J-beta primer mix together with a sample-barcoded 5' primer, a second PCR was run for roughly 7 to 12 cycles. In TCRdb, the 5' RACE reads were re-called with MiXCR into one record per CDR3 protein. In the table there are about 1,400,000 distinct CDR3 sequences, approximately 40% of which are singletons. In germline, CDR1 is MGHDK, CDR2 SYGVNS. The CDR3 runs to 16 residues. Trimming took 0 bases from V and 2 from J; bases not matched to a gene: 4. Each sample gave at least 6.5 million isolated PBMCs. Study-level findings and limits: Calculation of diversity from one million T cells yielded estimates considered to be underestimates.

This chain connects TRBV25-1 to TRBJ2-1; 7 bases are shared with TRBD2. The sample comprised blood. The source is a woman aged 18-35 years in good health. The DNA for the CDR3 is TGTGCCAGCAGTGAATACGGCGGGAGCACCTACAATGAGCAGTTCTTC. Amino acid sequence: CASSEYGGSTYNEQFF.